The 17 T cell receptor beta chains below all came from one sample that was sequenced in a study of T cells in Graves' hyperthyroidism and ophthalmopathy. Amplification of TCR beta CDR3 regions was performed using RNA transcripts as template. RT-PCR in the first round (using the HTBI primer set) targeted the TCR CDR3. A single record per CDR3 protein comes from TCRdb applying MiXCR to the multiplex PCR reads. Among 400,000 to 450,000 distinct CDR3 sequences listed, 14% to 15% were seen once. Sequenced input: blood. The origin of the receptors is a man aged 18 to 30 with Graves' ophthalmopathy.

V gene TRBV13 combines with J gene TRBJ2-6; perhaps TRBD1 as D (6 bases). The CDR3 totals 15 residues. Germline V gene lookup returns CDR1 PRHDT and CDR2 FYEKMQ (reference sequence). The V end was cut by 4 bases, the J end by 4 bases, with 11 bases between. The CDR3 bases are TGTGCCAGCAGCTCACCGGGACAAGGGGCCAACGTCCTGACTTTC. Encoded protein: CASSSPGQGANVLTF.

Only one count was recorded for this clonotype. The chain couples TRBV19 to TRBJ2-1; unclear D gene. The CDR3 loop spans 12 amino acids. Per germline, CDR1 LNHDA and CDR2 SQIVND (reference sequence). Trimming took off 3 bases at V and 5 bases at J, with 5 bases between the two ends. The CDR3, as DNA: TGTGCCAGTAGTATGCGGAACAATGAGCAGTTCTTC. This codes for CASSMRNNEQFF.

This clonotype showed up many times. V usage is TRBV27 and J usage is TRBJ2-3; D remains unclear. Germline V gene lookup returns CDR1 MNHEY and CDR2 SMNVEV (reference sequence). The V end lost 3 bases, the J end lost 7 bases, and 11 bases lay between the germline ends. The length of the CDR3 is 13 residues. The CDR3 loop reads CASSLSPVNTQYF. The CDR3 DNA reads TGTGCCAGCAGTTTGTCCCCCGTGAATACGCAGTATTTT.

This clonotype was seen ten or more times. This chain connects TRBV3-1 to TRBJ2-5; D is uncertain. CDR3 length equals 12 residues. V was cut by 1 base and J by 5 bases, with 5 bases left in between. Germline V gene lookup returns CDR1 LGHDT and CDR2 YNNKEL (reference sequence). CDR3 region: CASSQVVETQYF. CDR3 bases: TGTGCCAGCAGCCAAGTCGTGGAGACCCAGTACTTC.

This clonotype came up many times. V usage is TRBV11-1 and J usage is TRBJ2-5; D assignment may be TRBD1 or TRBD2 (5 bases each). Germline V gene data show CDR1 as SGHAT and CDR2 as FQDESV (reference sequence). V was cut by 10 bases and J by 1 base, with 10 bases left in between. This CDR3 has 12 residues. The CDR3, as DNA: TGTGCCATCCGGGACGTCCAAGAGACCCAGTACTTC. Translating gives CAIRDVQETQYF.

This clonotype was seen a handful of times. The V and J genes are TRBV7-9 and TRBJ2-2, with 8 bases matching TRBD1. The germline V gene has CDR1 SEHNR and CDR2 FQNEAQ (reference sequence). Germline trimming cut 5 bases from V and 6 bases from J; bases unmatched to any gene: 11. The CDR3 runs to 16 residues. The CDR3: CASSKGTGGVSGELFF. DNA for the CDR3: TGTGCCAGCAGCAAGGGAACAGGGGGAGTATCCGGGGAGCTGTTTTTT.

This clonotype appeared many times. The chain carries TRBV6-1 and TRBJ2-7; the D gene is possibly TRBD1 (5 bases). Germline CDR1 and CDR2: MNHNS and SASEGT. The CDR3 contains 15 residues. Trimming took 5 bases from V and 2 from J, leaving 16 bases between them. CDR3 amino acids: CASSYAPGSAYEQYF. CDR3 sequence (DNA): TGTGCCAGCAGTTACGCGCCAGGGTCGGCCTACGAGCAGTACTTC.

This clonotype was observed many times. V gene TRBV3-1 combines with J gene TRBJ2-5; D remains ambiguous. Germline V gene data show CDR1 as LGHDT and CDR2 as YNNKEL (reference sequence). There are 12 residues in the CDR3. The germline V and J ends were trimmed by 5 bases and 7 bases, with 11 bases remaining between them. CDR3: CASSNSLGTQYF. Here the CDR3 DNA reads TGTGCCAGCAGCAATTCGCTAGGGACCCAGTACTTC.

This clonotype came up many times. CDR3: CASSAPEGNEQFF. CDR3 bases: TGTGCCAGCAGTGCACCAGAGGGCAATGAGCAGTTCTTC. The V call is TRBV6-1, the J call TRBJ2-1, with TRBD2 as a possible D gene (5 bases). The germline CDR1 and CDR2 sequences are MNHNS and SASEGT. V was pared by 4 bases and J by 6 bases, with 10 bases between. The CDR3 covers 13 residues.

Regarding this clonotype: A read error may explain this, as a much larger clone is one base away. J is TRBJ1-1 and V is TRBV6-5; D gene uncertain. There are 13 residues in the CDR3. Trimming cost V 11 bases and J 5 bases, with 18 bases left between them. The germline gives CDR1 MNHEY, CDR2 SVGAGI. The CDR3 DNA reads TGTGCCGGAATCGCGGCGACAAATACTGAAGCTTTCTTT. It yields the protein CAGIAATNTEAFF.

CDR3 DNA sequence: TGTGCCTGGAGTGGGACGTGGGGGGGAAGCTCTGGAAACACCATATATTTT. Its translation is CAWSGTWGGSSGNTIYF. V and J are TRBV30 and TRBJ1-3; tentative D call: TRBD1 (5 bases). Trimming removed 1 base at V and 0 bases at J, with 16 bases between. Germline CDR1 and CDR2: GTSNPN and SVGIG (reference sequence). The CDR3 sequence is 17 residues long.

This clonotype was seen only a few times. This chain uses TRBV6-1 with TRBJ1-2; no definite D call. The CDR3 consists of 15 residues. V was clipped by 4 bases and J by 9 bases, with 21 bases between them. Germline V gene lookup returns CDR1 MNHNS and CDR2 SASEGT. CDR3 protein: CASSASGQRLLRYTF. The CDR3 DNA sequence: TGTGCCAGCAGTGCGTCAGGCCAAAGGCTCTTACGCTACACCTTC.

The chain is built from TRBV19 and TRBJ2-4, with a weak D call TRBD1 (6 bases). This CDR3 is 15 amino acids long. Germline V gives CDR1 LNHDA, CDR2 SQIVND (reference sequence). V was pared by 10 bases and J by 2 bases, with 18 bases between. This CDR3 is CATASGALTKNIQYF. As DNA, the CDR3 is TGTGCCACGGCATCAGGGGCTCTAACCAAAAACATTCAGTACTTC.

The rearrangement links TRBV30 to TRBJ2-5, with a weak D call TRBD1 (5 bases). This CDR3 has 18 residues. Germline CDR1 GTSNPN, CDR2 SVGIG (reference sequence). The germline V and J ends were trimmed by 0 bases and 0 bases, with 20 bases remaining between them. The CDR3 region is CAWSVPTERKINQETQYF. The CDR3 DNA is TGTGCCTGGAGTGTACCGACAGAGCGAAAAATAAACCAAGAGACCCAGTACTTC.

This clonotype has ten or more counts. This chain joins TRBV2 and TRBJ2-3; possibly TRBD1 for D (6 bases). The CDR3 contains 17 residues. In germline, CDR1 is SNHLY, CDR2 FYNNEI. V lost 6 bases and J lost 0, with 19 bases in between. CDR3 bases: TGTGCCAGCAGGGATCTTGACAGGCCGTCAAGCACAGATACGCAGTATTTT. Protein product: CASRDLDRPSSTDTQYF.

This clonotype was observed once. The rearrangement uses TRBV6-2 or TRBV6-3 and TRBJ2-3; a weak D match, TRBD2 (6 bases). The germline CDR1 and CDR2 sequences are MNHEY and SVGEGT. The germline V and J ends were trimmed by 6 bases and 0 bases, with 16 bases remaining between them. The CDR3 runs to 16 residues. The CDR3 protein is CASRKKVAVSTDTQYF. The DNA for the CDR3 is TGTGCCAGCAGGAAGAAGGTAGCGGTTAGCACAGATACGCAGTATTTT.

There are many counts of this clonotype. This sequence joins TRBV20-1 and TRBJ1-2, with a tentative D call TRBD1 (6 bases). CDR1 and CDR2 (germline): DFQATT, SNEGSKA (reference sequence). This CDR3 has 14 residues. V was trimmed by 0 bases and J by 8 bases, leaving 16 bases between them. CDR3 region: CSARDLGASGGYTF. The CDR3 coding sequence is TGCAGTGCTAGAGATCTGGGGGCTAGTGGGGGCTACACCTTC.